The sequence of this T cell receptor (beta chain) was determined in a study of CD8 T cells in ankylosing spondylitis. This clonotype was detected ten times or more. Its target is unknown. MiXCR, run by TCRdb on the 5' RACE reads, gives a single entry per CDR3 protein. The table lists some 840,000 distinct CDR3 sequences, 12% of them singletons. Regarding the study as a whole: Within peripheral blood, clones linked to disease were CD8+ and relatively rare. Matched synovial fluid from ankylosing spondylitis patients was reported to be enriched for disease-linked clones. Characteristic, it appeared, of ankylosing spondylitis blood was a TCR beta motif of eight highly homologous variants. Certain motif variants had earlier been reported in reactive arthritis synovial fluid and blood.

CDR3 size: 12 residues. CDR1 SGHTA and CDR2 FQGNSA come from the germline V gene. Trimming took off 2 bases at V and 12 bases at J, with 10 bases between the two ends. This clonotype was obtained from a male donor with ankylosing spondylitis. The V gene is TRBV7-2, the J gene TRBJ2-2; D remains ambiguous. Sequencing was carried out using blood, either unsorted or a sorted T cell fraction (not recorded which). Here the CDR3 reads CASSLRTAKLFF. CDR3 in DNA: TGTGCCAGCAGCTTACGCACGGCTAAGCTGTTTTTT.